This T cell receptor beta chain is from a study of regulatory T cells in long-lasting Graves disease (dated by TCRdb to about 2021). Study-level background: Patients with newly diagnosed Graves' disease had been on antithyroid drugs for under 3 months. This study used TCR sequencing and RNA sequencing of peripheral blood to compare persistent Graves' disease patients against newly diagnosed Graves' disease patients. The study was conducted in China and was registered as a clinical trial. A total of roughly 33 samples underwent TCR sequencing: about 13 from persistent and roughly 20 from newly diagnosed Graves' disease patients. What the research found in general, with its limitations: Patients with persistent disease shared more public clonotypes (over 2,500) than newly diagnosed patients did (about 970). Lower TCR Shannon entropy and fewer highly expanded clones were observed in persistent Graves' disease patients than in newly diagnosed patients, which suggested clonal expansion. Sequencing and analysis were limited to the TCR beta chain. Preferential use of TRBV28, TRBJ1-2 and TRBJ2-5 was observed in persistent disease, whereas TRBV20-1 and TRBJ2-1 were favored in newly diagnosed disease. The authors noted that the small sample size was a limitation that may lower accuracy. Peripheral blood alone was examined, since thyroid tissue, which constituted the primary lesion, could not be accessed.

Library preparation employed multiplex PCR. The data were produced on an Illumina HiSeq 4000. TCR beta libraries were built with iRepertoire HTBI primers and Arm-PCR amplification of CDR3 regions. Gel purification was performed on PCR products prior to sequencing. The study's own analysis went as follows. Across samples, approximately 68 TRBV and 13 to 15 TRBJ segments were identified and used for gene usage analysis of CDR3 amino acid clonotypes. COPE and FqMerger were used to merge the filtered high-quality paired reads into contigs. BLAST was used to align contigs to IMGT TRBV, TRBD and TRBJ reference genes, with CDR3 defined following IMGT. Highly expanded clones were defined as clonotypes with a frequency above 0.1%. Repertoire diversity was measured by Shannon entropy, and V-J evenness by the Gini coefficient. Public clonotypes were defined as clonotypes shared by more than one individual. TCRdb ran its own pipeline on the public reads, namely fastp trimming at Q25 and MiXCR clone calling, and kept in-frame beta chains. Duplicate CDR3 protein sequences are folded into a single record with the most common DNA and genes. The authors' filters were not applied to this entry. The sample records about 420,000 distinct CDR3 sequences, about 15% of which are singletons. The top ten constitute 23% of the sample.

The time point label corresponds to: newly diagnosed GD, antithyroid drugs for less than 3 months. For both TCR sequencing and RNA sequencing, RNA was extracted from PBMCs using TRIzol. The diagnosis of Graves' disease followed American Thyroid Association guidelines. Patients for the study were recruited at an endocrinology department in Xi'an, China. Each patient gave about 10 milliliters of peripheral blood, collected in an EDTA anticoagulant tube. Ficoll Paque Plus density gradient separation was used to isolate PBMCs, and no further T cell sorting was performed. An Agilent 2100 Bioanalyzer and agarose gel were used to assess RNA quality, and a NanoDrop 2000 was used to measure RNA concentration. V lost 2 bases and J lost 7 bases, and the count of bases not matched to a germline gene is 5. Reading the germline V gene gives CDR1 MDHEN and CDR2 SYDVKM. The CDR3 sequence holds 16 residues, the cysteine and phenylalanine included. Only the CDR3 region is kept as DNA, spanning 48 bases read in frame from base 1.

This clonotype was counted ten times or more. Its antigen is currently not known. The sample holds no much larger clone one base away, and base qualities are not on file. The same specimen was also included in a second study, on T cells in Graves' hyperthyroidism and ophthalmopathy. From that second study: Stable Graves' hyperthyroidism was defined as the absence of progression to ophthalmopathy over 18 months of follow-up. Hyperthyroidism patients were newly diagnosed, with disease duration under 2 months, and aged 18 to 65 years. The study excluded patients with uncontrolled infections, other autoimmune diseases, pregnancy or lactation. Clinical symptoms, serum thyroxine and TRAb, thyroid ultrasound, and orbital computed tomography formed the basis for the diagnoses. The TCR CDR3 was subjected to a first round of RT-PCR using the HTBI primer set and the Qiagen OneStep RT-PCR kit. Most expanded thyroid clonotypes (frequency above 0.001) were also detected in blood, suggesting blood repertoires may reflect thyroid immune responses. A model built on a 13 V-J signature distinguished ophthalmopathy from stable hyperthyroidism, reaching roughly 88% sensitivity and about 81% specificity in cross-validation and 80%/75% in testing. In validation, progression to ophthalmopathy was predicted by the model with nearly 71% sensitivity and 72.22% specificity, a median of around 5.9 months before onset. A discovery cohort of approximately 100 patients, approximately 45 with Graves' ophthalmopathy and 55 to 60 with stable Graves' hyperthyroidism, was used to find distinguishing TCR V-J signatures. Prospective prediction of ophthalmopathy was tested in an independent validation cohort of approximately 19 hyperthyroidism patients and approximately 17 patients who later progressed to ophthalmopathy. The roughly 100 discovery patients were randomly split 7:3 into training and test sets. In about six Graves' hyperthyroidism patients, the study also compared T-cell repertoires from thyroid tissue with T-cell repertoires from blood. After sampling, hyperthyroidism patients received methimazole starting at 30 mg daily, and ophthalmopathy patients received high-dose intravenous methylprednisolone. The libraries were constructed in a second round of multiplex PCR and then size-selected and purified. Paired-end sequencing of the libraries was performed with 100 bp reads on an Illumina HiSeq2000. SOAPnuke was used to process the raw data, with reads discarded if the reads contained adapters or uncalled bases, had a mean Phred below 15, or lacked an exact constant-primer or identifier match. High-quality paired reads were merged with COPE v1.2.5, and unique nucleotide sequences were defined as clonotypes. Clonotypes were aligned to IMGT TRBV, TRBD and TRBJ reference segments using MiTCR v1.1. The analysis included only V-J combinations with a frequency above 0.0001, which together covered about 99% of the repertoires. A TCS score was defined as the ratio of F50 (clonal expansion) to E x V (chaos), with BLOSUM62-based TCRdist applied between CDR3 peptides within each V-J. Welch's t-statistics and random forest reduced fewer than 550 V-J features to roughly 13, which were used in a naive Bayes classifier (R e1071). No statistical method was used to fix the sample size in advance, and group allocation was not hidden from the investigators. The paper reports TCR Vbeta CDR3 sequencing of 130 to 150 peripheral blood samples: approximately 41 ophthalmopathy, fewer than 85 hyperthyroidism and 17 progressor patients.

The TCR originated in a woman aged 18-29 years with Graves disease. Donor details come from another sample of the same person, matched by shared clones. Sample: peripheral blood mononuclear cells (PBMCs), taken at new diagnosis, from a patient treated with antithyroid drugs. The chain couples TRBV28 to TRBJ1-4; 12 central nucleotides agree with TRBD1. The CDR3 is CASSLPGTGGFEKLFF. The DNA reads TGTGCCAGCAGTTTACCCGGGACAGGGGGCTTTGAAAAACTGTTTTTT.